Listed below are T cell receptor beta chains from one sample, sequenced in a study of cytomegalovirus exposure and HLA in healthy donors. Assay used: immunoSEQ multiplex PCR; TCRdb lists only in-frame clones, some missing. Of 100,000 to 150,000 clones in the sample, under 85% were seen once. The sample taken for sequencing was PBMCs. The receptors here all came from a middle-aged woman in good health and CMV-seropositive. CDR3s include the opening cysteine and the closing phenylalanine or tryptophan. A D gene is named only where the DNA matches it firmly. Clone size is given for some rows only: seen once, a few or many times, or a class if the clone is expanded.

V,D,J,length,size,DNA,CDR3
TRBV4-2,TRBD2,TRBJ2-1,15,-,TGTGCCAGCAGCCAAGATGGGGTAGCGGGAGGATTTCAGTTCTTC,CASSQDGVAGGFQFF
TRBV4-1,-,TRBJ1-1,18,-,TGCGCCAGCAGCCAAGCCGCCAACACAGGGAATCGGAACACTGAAGCTTTCTTT,CASSQAANTGNRNTEAFF
TRBV19,TRBD2,TRBJ2-7,15,-,TGTGCCAGTAGTATCTCGGGAGGTGGCTCCTACGAGCAGTACTTC,CASSISGGGSYEQYF
TRBV28,TRBD1,TRBJ1-1,15,-,TGTGCCAGCAGGGGAACGACAGGGCCGAACACTGAAGCTTTCTTT,CASRGTTGPNTEAFF
TRBV28,-,TRBJ1-1,13,-,TGTGCCAGCAGTTTCCTTAGTTCCACTGAAGCTTTCTTT,CASSFLSSTEAFF
TRBV19,-,TRBJ1-3,14,-,TGTGCCAGTAGTACGCAGGGGCAAGGAAACACCATATATTTT,CASSTQGQGNTIYF
TRBV28,TRBD1,TRBJ2-4,19,-,TGTGCCAGCAGTTTAAGGGGATTCAGGGGGAATCTTTTAGAAAACATTCAGTACTTC,CASSLRGFRGNLLENIQYF
TRBV7-2,-,TRBJ1-1,13,-,TGTGCCAGCAGCTGGGCAGGGAATACTGAAGCTTTCTTT,CASSWAGNTEAFF
TRBV9,TRBD2,TRBJ2-3,15,-,TGTGCCAGCAGCGCGGCGGGAGGGTTAAGGGATACGCAGTATTTT,CASSAAGGLRDTQYF
TRBV5-4,-,TRBJ2-5,15,-,TGTGCCAGCAGCATACCCGGGACTCTCCAAGAGACCCAGTACTTC,CASSIPGTLQETQYF
TRBV11-2,-,TRBJ1-1,13,-,TGTGCCAGCAGCTCCCGAGCGGACACTGAAGCTTTCTTT,CASSSRADTEAFF
TRBV10-1,-,TRBJ2-7,13,-,TGCGCCAGCAGTGAGTCTCTACCGGGGGAGCAGTACTTC,CASSESLPGEQYF
TRBV19,-,TRBJ1-1,14,-,TGTGCCAGTAGTATTACGGGGGAAGGCGCTGAAGCTTTCTTT,CASSITGEGAEAFF
TRBV18,-,TRBJ2-5,13,-,TGTGCCAGCTCATCTGGACAAAAAGAGACCCAGTACTTC,CASSSGQKETQYF
TRBV2,TRBD2,TRBJ2-7,14,few,TGTGCCAGCAAGACTAGCGGAGTGGGCTACGAGCAGTACTTC,CASKTSGVGYEQYF
TRBV25-1,TRBD2,TRBJ2-1,16,-,TGTGCCAGCAGTGACTCCGGGACTAGCAGTTACAATGAGCAGTTCTTC,CASSDSGTSSYNEQFF
TRBV6-1,-,TRBJ1-1,15,-,TGTGCCAGCAAAGTGGGGGGGAACGTGAACACTGAAGCTTTCTTT,CASKVGGNVNTEAFF
TRBV9,-,TRBJ2-7,11,-,TGTGCCAGATGTACAGGGCCTATTAAGGACTTC,CARCTGPIKDF
TRBV7-2,-,TRBJ1-5,13,-,TGTGCCAGCAGCTTCGACAGCCACGAGCCCCAGCATTTT,CASSFDSHEPQHF
TRBV7-8,-,TRBJ1-5,16,-,TGTGCCAGCAGCCCCTACAGGGTGGGCGCGTATCAGCCCCAGCATTTT,CASSPYRVGAYQPQHF
TRBV7-9,-,TRBJ1-4,14,-,TGTGCCAGCAGCTTACAGGGTACTAATGAAAAACTGTTTTTT,CASSLQGTNEKLFF
TRBV2,TRBD2,TRBJ2-3,17,-,TGTGCCAGCAGTGACGGGGTTACTAGCGAGAGAACAGATACGCAGTATTTT,CASSDGVTSERTDTQYF
TRBV28,-,TRBJ2-7,13,-,TGTGCCAGCAGTTACGGGGTTTCCTACGAGCAGTACTTC,CASSYGVSYEQYF
TRBV28,TRBD2,TRBJ2-3,14,-,TGTGCCTCTTCGGCAGGACTAGCGGTAGATACGCAGTATTTT,CASSAGLAVDTQYF
TRBV19,TRBD2,TRBJ2-2,17,-,TGTGCCAGTAGTTCGACTAGCGGGAGGATGAACACCGGGGAGCTGTTTTTT,CASSSTSGRMNTGELFF
TRBV19,TRBD2,TRBJ2-1,17,-,TGTGCCAGTAGTATACGACTAGCGGGAGGGCCCTACAATGAGCAGTTCTTC,CASSIRLAGGPYNEQFF
TRBV20-1,-,TRBJ2-7,11,once,TGCAGTGCCTTCCAAGGAGGAGAGCAGTACTTC,CSAFQGGEQYF
TRBV7-8,TRBD2,TRBJ2-7,14,once,TGTGCCAGCACCACAGCGGGAGGGCCCGCCGAGCAGTACTTC,CASTTAGGPAEQYF
TRBV28,TRBD1,TRBJ2-1,15,-,TGTGCCAGCAGCAAAACAGGGGCCCGATGGAATGAGCAGTTCTTC,CASSKTGARWNEQFF
TRBV20-1,-,TRBJ2-1,11,-,TGCAGTGCAAACAGGGAGTGGGAGCAGTTCTTC,CSANREWEQFF
TRBV29-1,-,TRBJ2-7,15,-,TGCAGCGTTGAACTGGCTAGCCTTCACTCCTACGAGCAGTACTTC,CSVELASLHSYEQYF
TRBV5-1,-,TRBJ2-1,15,-,TGCGCCAGCAGCCCTGGACAGAGCTCCTACAATGAGCAGTTCTTC,CASSPGQSSYNEQFF
TRBV7-6,TRBD2,TRBJ2-7,18,-,TGTGCCAGCAGCCGTTATCCGGGACTAGCGGGAGGTTCCTACGAGCAGTACTTC,CASSRYPGLAGGSYEQYF
TRBV30,TRBD2,TRBJ2-7,11,-,TGTGCCTGGAGGGCGGGGGGCGAGCAGTACTTC,CAWRAGGEQYF
TRBV19,-,TRBJ2-7,14,-,-,CASSNYEQYFEQYF
TRBV18,TRBD2,TRBJ2-3,18,-,TGTGCCAGCTCATCTCTGAGGACTAGCGGGGGTTCCACAGATACGCAGTATTTT,CASSSLRTSGGSTDTQYF
TRBV7-2,TRBD2,TRBJ2-7,16,-,TGTGCCAGCAGCTTAGTTAGCGTAGCGGGAGTCCACGAGCAGTACTTC,CASSLVSVAGVHEQYF
TRBV11-2,-,TRBJ2-5,11,-,TGTGCCAGCAGCATGACTTCGGAGCAGTACTTC,CASSMTSEQYF
TRBV7-8,TRBD2,TRBJ2-7,12,-,TGTGCCAGTTTAGCGGGATCCTACGAGCAGTACTTC,CASLAGSYEQYF
TRBV7-9,-,TRBJ1-1,15,-,TGTGCCAGCAGCTTAGCGATCGGACAGAAGGCTGAAGCTTTCTTT,CASSLAIGQKAEAFF
TRBV5-1,TRBD2,TRBJ2-5,16,-,TGCGCCAGCAGCTTGGGGACTAGCACCCTCCAAGAGACCCAGTACTTC,CASSLGTSTLQETQYF
TRBV4-1,TRBD1,TRBJ2-7,14,few,TGCGCCAGCAGCCAAGGGGACAGCTCCTACGAGCAGTACTTC,CASSQGDSSYEQYF
TRBV4-1,TRBD1,TRBJ1-1,18,once,TGCGCCAGCAGCCAAGATGTAGGTCGACAGGGGAGGTTCACTGAAGCTTTCTTT,CASSQDVGRQGRFTEAFF
TRBV11-3,-,TRBJ2-7,13,-,TGTGCCAGCAGCTTAGATCGACTGTCCGAGCAGTACTTC,CASSLDRLSEQYF
TRBV7-8,TRBD2,TRBJ2-7,15,-,TGTGCCAGCAGCTTGGGGAGGGGACTAGCGTTCGAGCAGTACTTC,CASSLGRGLAFEQYF
TRBV11-2,TRBD2,TRBJ2-1,15,-,TGTGCCAGCAGCTATACTAGCGGGGGAAACAATGAGCAGTTCTTC,CASSYTSGGNNEQFF
TRBV28,TRBD1,TRBJ1-1,14,-,TGTGCCAGCAGTCCAGGACAGGGGAACACTGAAGCTTTCTTT,CASSPGQGNTEAFF
TRBV18,-,TRBJ1-2,14,-,TGTGCCAGCTCACGGCGACAGACTAACTATGGCTACACCTTC,CASSRRQTNYGYTF
TRBV5-1,TRBD2,TRBJ2-5,15,-,TGCGCCAGCAGCTTGGATAGCGGGAGGCGGGAGACCCAGTACTTC,CASSLDSGRRETQYF
TRBV7-9,-,TRBJ1-4,15,-,TGTGCCAGCAGCTCTTACAGCTCAACTAATGAAAAACTGTTTTTT,CASSSYSSTNEKLFF
TRBV29-1,TRBD1,TRBJ2-1,12,-,TGCAGCACCCCCGACAGGGCCAATGAGCAGTTCTTC,CSTPDRANEQFF
TRBV5-1,TRBD2,TRBJ2-3,14,-,TGCGCCAGCAGCTTGGGCGGGAGGACAGATACGCAGTATTTT,CASSLGGRTDTQYF
TRBV27,-,TRBJ2-5,14,-,TGTGCCAGCAGTTTATTTTCCGACGGGGAGACCCAGTACTTC,CASSLFSDGETQYF
TRBV4-1,-,TRBJ1-4,16,-,TGCGCCAGCAGCCAGGTGGTGGCGGCCACCATTGAAAAACTGTTTTTT,CASSQVVAATIEKLFF
TRBV4-1,-,TRBJ2-7,15,once,TGCGCCAGCAGCCCAGACATGGGCTATACCTACGAGCAGTACTTC,CASSPDMGYTYEQYF
TRBV5-4,-,TRBJ2-5,13,few,TGTGCCAGCAGCTTGGTGGGGAGGGAGACCCAGTACTTC,CASSLVGRETQYF
TRBV14,TRBD2,TRBJ2-5,17,-,TGTGCCAGCAGCCAAACCGGGGGACTAGCGGGAAGAGAGACCCAGTACTTC,CASSQTGGLAGRETQYF
TRBV10-3,TRBD2,TRBJ2-3,15,once,TGTGCCATCAGTGAGAACAGCGGGAGGGCCAATACGCAGTATTTT,CAISENSGRANTQYF
TRBV30,-,TRBJ1-6,15,-,TGTGCCTGGACTCCCCAAGAAGGGGGTGGGTCACCCCTCCACTTT,CAWTPQEGGGSPLHF
TRBV2,TRBD1,TRBJ2-3,16,-,TGTGCCAGCAGTAGACAGGGGCGAATAAAAACAGATACGCAGTATTTT,CASSRQGRIKTDTQYF